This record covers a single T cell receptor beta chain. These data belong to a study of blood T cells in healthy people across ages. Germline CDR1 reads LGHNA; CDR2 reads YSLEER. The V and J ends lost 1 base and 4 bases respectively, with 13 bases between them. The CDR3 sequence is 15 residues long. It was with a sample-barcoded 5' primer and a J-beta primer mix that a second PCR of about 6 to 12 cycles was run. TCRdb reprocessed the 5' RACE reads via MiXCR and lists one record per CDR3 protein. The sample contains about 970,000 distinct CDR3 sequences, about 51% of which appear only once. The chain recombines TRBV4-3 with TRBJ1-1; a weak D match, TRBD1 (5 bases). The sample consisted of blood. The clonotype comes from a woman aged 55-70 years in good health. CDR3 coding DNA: TGCGCCAGCAGCCAAGGGCGAGGGGCGACCACTGAAGCTTTCTTT. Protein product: CASSQGRGATTEAFF.